Many counts were recorded for the clone carrying this T cell receptor (beta chain). Antigen specificity is unknown. The library gave individual cDNA molecules unique molecular identifiers. Per the authors' pipeline: Sample-level TCR yields exhibited a median of around 100,000, with a range of roughly 20,000 to 700,000. A single record per CDR3 protein comes from TCRdb applying MiXCR to the 5' RACE reads. These V and J calls derive from TCRdb rather than the authors' analysis. Among approximately 80,000 distinct CDR3 sequences listed, 15% were seen once. This specimen belongs to a study of human T cells and chemical hapten exposure. Across the whole study: TCR yields differed between samples (mainly from small differences in pooled library volume).

The V and J ends lost 6 bases and 5 bases, in that order; junction bases with no gene match: 6. CDR3 length equals 13 residues. Germline V gene sequence: CDR1 MNHNY, CDR2 SVGAGI (reference sequence). Total RNA came from unfractionated whole blood. Findings of the study overall: There was no change with DPC sensitization in TCRs above 1 in 1000 frequency.

The receptor was isolated from a female donor in good health. The rearrangement joins TRBV6-6 to TRBJ2-5; 7 bases agree with TRBD1. CDR3 residues: CASRTQGSETQYF. The CDR3 coding sequence is TGTGCCAGCAGGACACAGGGGTCGGAGACCCAGTACTTC.